This T cell receptor (beta chain) was captured by sequencing in a study of shared clonotypes between healthy human individuals. Measured with immunoSEQ multiplex PCR; TCRdb has only the in-frame clones, and not every one. The table has 2,500,000 or so clones, around nine tenths seen once; the top ten hold around 0.15%. About this clone itself: The antigen is unknown.

V was cut by 8 bases and J by 1 base, with 11 bases left in between. The CDR3 runs to 14 residues. Germline values: CDR1 LNHDA, CDR2 SQIVND (reference sequence). The study, taken as a whole, reports: Owing to a small donor count, the genetic and exposure-history diversity represented was limited. Only blood samples were collected, and tissue repertoires likely differ.

The material sequenced was naive CD4+ T cells sorted from blood. The subset here: CD45RA+ positively selected. The rearrangement uses TRBV19 and TRBJ2-2; possible D gene TRBD2, 6 bases. This clonotype was sampled from a man aged 18 to 29 in good health. CDR3 DNA sequence: TGTGCCAGTGGGGGACTCCGGAACACCGGGGAGCTGTTTTTT. Translation: CASGGLRNTGELFF.